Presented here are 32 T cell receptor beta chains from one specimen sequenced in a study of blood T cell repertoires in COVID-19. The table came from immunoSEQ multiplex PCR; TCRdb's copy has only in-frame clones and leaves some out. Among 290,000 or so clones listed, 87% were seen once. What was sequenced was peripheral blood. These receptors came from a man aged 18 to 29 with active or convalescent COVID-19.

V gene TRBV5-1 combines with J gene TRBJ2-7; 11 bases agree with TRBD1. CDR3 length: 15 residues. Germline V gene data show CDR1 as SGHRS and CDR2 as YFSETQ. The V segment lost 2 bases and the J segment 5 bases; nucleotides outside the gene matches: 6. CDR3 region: CASSLGQGAAHEQYF. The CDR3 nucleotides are TGCGCCAGCAGCTTAGGACAGGGGGCCGCTCACGAGCAGTACTTC.

CDR3: CASSVGFGQSTDTQYF. The CDR3 DNA is TGTGCCAGCAGCGTAGGGTTCGGACAGAGCACAGATACGCAGTATTTT. The chain couples TRBV9 to TRBJ2-3; tentative D call: TRBD1 (6 bases). Trimming took 0 bases from V and 0 from J, leaving 11 bases between them. This CDR3 has 16 amino acids. The germline V gene encodes CDR1 SGDLS and CDR2 YYNGEE.

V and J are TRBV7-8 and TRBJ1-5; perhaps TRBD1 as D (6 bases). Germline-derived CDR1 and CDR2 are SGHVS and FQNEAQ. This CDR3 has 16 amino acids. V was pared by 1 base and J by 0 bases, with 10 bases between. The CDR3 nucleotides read TGTGCCAGCAGCTTAGGACCGACAGGTAGCAATCAGCCCCAGCATTTT. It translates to CASSLGPTGSNQPQHF.

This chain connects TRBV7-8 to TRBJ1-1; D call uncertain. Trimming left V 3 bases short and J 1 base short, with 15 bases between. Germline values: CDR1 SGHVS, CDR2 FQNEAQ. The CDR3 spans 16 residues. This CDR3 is CASSLRRLLENTEAFF. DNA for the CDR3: TGTGCCAGCAGCTTGCGCAGACTCCTTGAGAACACTGAAGCTTTCTTT. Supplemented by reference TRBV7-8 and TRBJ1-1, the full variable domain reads GAGVSQSPRYKVAKRGQDVALRCDPISGHVSLFWYQQALGQGPEFLTYFQNEAQLDKSGLPSDRFFAERPEGSVSTLKIQRTQQEDSAVYLCASSLRRLLENTEAFFGQGTRLTVV.

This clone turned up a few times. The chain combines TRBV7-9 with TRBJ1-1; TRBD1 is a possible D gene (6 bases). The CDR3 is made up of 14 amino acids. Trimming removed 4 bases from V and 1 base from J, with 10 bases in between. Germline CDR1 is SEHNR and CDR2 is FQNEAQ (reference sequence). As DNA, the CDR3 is TGTGCCAGCAGCTCACCCAGGGGGAACACTGAAGCTTTCTTT. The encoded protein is CASSSPRGNTEAFF.

The CDR3: CASSDGGGFYEQYF. The CDR3 region has the DNA TGTGCCAGCAGCGACGGTGGGGGGTTCTACGAGCAGTACTTC. The rearrangement joins TRBV7-9 to TRBJ2-7; D might be TRBD2 (6 bases). Deletions cut 5 bases from V and 3 bases from J, with 14 bases between. Germline V gene lookup returns CDR1 SEHNR and CDR2 FQNEAQ (reference sequence). This CDR3 spans 14 amino acids.

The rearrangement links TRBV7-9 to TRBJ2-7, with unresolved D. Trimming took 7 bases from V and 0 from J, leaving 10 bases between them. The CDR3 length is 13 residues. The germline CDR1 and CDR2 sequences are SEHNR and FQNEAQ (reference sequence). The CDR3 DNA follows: TGTGCCAGCAACCAACATCCCTCCTACGAGCAGTACTTC. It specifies CASNQHPSYEQYF.

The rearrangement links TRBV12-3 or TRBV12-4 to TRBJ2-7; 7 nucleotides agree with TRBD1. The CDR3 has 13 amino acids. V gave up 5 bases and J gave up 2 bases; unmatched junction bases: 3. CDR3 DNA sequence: TGTGCCAGCAGTCTACAGGGGACCTACGAGCAGTACTTC. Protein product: CASSLQGTYEQYF.

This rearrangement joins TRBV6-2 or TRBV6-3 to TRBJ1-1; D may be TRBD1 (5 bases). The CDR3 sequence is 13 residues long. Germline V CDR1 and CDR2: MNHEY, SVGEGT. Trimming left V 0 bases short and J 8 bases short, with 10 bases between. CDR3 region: CASSYSRQGEAFF. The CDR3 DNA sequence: TGTGCCAGCAGTTACTCGAGGCAGGGCGAAGCTTTCTTT.

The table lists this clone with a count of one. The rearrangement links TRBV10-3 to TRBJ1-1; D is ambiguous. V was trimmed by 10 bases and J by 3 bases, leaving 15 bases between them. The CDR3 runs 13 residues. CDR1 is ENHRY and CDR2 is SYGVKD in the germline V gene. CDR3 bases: TGTGCCACCCGAGGGCCTTCAGACACTGAAGCTTTCTTT. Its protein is CATRGPSDTEAFF.

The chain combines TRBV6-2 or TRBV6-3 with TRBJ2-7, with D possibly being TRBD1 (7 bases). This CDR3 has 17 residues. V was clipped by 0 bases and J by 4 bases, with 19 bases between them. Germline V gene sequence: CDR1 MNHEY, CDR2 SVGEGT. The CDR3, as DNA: TGTGCCAGCAGTTACTCGGTCAGGGGGAGGTTGGGATACGAGCAGTACTTC. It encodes CASSYSVRGRLGYEQYF.

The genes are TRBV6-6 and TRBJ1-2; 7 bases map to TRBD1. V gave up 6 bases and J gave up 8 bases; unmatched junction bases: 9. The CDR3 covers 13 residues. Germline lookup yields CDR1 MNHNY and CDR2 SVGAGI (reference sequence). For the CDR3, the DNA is TGTGCCAGCAGAACTGACAGGGAGGACGGCTACACCTTC. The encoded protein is CASRTDREDGYTF.

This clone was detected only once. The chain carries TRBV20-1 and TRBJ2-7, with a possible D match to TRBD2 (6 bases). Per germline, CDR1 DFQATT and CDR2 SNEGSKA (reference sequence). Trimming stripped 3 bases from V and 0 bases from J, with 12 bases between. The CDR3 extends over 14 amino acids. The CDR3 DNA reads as TGCAGTGCTAGTTTAGCGGAGATCTCCTACGAGCAGTACTTC. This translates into CSASLAEISYEQYF.

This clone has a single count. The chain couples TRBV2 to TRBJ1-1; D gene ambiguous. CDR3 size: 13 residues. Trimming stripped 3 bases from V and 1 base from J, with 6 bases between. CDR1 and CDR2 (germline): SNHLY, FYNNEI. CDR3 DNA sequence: TGTGCCAGCAGTGACAGAAGGAACACTGAAGCTTTCTTT. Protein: CASSDRRNTEAFF.

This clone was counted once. CDR3 sequence: CASSDADFYSTDTQYF. CDR3 DNA: TGTGCCAGCAGTGATGCTGACTTCTATAGCACAGATACGCAGTATTTT. The chain employs TRBV2 and TRBJ2-3; D gene unclear. The CDR3 is made up of 16 amino acids. V lost 3 bases, J lost 0 bases, and 13 bases lay in between. Germline V lookup: CDR1 SNHLY, CDR2 FYNNEI.

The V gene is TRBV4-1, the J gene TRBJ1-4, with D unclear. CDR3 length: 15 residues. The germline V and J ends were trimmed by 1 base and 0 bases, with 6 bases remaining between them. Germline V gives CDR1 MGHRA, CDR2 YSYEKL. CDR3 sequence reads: CASSQGAATNEKLFF. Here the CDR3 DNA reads TGCGCCAGCAGCCAAGGCGCTGCAACTAATGAAAAACTGTTTTTT.

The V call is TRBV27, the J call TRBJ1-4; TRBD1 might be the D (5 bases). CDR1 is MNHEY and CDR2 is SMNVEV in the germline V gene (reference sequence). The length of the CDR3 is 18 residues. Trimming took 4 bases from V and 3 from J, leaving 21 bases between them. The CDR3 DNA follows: TGTGCCAGCAGTTCCCGGACGGCGGGACCGTACGCTAATGAAAAACTGTTTTTT. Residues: CASSSRTAGPYANEKLFF.

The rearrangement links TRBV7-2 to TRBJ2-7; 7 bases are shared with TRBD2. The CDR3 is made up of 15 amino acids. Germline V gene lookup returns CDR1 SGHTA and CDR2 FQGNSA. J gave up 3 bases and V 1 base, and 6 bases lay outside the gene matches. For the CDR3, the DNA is TGTGCCAGCAGCTTAGTTGCGGGACTACACTACGAGCAGTACTTC. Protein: CASSLVAGLHYEQYF.

DNA for the CDR3: TGCGCCAGCAGCTTGGATCAGTACTATGGCTACACCTTC. Translating gives CASSLDQYYGYTF. The chain has TRBV5-1 and TRBJ1-2; D remains unclear. The germline V gene has CDR1 SGHRS and CDR2 YFSETQ. The length of the CDR3 is 13 residues. The V end lost 0 bases, the J end lost 3 bases, and 6 bases lay between the germline ends.

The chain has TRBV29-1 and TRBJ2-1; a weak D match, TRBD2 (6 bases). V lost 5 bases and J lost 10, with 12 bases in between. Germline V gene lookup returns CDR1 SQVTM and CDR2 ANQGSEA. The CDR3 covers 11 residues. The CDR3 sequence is CSVRWAGEQFF. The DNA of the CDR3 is TGCAGCGTTCGGTGGGCGGGGGAGCAGTTCTTC.

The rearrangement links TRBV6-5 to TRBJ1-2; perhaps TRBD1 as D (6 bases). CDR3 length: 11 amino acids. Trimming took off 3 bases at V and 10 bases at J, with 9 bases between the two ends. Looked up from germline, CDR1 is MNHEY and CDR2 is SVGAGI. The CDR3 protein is CASSYGGAYTF. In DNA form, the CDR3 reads TGTGCCAGCAGTTATGGGGGGGCCTACACCTTC.

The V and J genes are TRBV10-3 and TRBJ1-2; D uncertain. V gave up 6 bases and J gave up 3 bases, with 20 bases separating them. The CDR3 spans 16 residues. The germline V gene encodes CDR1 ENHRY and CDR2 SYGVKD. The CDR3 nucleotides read TGTGCCATCAGCCCAAAGAGAGGCGCTTACGACTATGGCTACACCTTC. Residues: CAISPKRGAYDYGYTF.

The CDR3 DNA is TGCAGTGCTAGTAGCAGAAAGTTAGCTGACAACACTGAAGCTTTCTTT. It translates to CSASSRKLADNTEAFF. The genes are TRBV20-1 and TRBJ1-1; no clear D gene. The germline gives CDR1 DFQATT, CDR2 SNEGSKA (reference sequence). Trimming removed 3 bases at V and 2 bases at J, with 19 bases between. The CDR3 has 16 residues.

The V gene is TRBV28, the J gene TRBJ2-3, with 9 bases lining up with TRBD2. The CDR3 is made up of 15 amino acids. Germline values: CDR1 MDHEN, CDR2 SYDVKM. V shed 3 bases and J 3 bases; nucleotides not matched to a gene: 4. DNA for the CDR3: TGTGCCAGCAGTTTCATACTAGCGGGTACAGATACGCAGTATTTT. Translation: CASSFILAGTDTQYF.

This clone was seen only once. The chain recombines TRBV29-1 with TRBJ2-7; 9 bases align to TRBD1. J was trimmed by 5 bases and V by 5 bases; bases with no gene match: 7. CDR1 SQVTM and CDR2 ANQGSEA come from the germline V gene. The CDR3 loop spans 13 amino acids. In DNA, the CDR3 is TGCAGCGTTTTCGGACAGGGGTTTAACGAGCAGTACTTC. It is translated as CSVFGQGFNEQYF.

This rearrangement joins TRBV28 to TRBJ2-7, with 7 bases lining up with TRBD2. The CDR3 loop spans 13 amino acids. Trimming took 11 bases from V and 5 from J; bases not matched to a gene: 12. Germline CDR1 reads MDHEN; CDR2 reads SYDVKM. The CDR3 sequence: CASHQGGSNEQYF. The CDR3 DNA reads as TGTGCCTCTCACCAGGGAGGGTCGAACGAGCAGTACTTC.

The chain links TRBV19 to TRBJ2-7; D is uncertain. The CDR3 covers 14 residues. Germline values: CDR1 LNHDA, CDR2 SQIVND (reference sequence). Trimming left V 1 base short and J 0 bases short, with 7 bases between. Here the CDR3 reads CASSIVSDSYEQYF. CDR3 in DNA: TGTGCCAGTAGTATAGTTTCAGACTCCTACGAGCAGTACTTC.

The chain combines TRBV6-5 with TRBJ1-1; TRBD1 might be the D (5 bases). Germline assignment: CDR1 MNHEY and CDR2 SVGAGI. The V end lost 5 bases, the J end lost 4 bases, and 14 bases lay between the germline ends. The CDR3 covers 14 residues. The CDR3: CASSKQEPGTEAFF. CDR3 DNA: TGTGCCAGCAGTAAACAGGAGCCGGGCACTGAAGCTTTCTTT.

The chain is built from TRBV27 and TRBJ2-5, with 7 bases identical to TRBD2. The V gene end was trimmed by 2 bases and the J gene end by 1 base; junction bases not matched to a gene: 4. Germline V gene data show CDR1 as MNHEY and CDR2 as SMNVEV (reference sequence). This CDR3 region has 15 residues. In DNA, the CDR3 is TGTGCCAGCAGTTTAAACCTAGCGGCCCAAGAGACCCAGTACTTC. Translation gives CASSLNLAAQETQYF.

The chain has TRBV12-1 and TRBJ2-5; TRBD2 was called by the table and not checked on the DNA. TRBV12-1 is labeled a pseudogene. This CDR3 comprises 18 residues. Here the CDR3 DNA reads TGTGCCAGCAGTCCCCCCGGGACTAGCGGGGGGGCCAGCAAGACCCAGTACTTC. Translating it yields CASSPPGTSGGASKTQYF.

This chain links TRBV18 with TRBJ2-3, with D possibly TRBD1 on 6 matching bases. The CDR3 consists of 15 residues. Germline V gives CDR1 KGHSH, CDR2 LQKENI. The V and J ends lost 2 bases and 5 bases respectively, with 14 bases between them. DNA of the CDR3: TGTGCCAGCTCACCAACTTCGGACAGTGGAGATACGCAGTATTTT. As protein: CASSPTSDSGDTQYF.

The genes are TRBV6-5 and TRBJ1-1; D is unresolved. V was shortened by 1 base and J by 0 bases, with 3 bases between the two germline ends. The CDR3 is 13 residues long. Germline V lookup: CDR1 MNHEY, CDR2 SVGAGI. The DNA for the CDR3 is TGTGCCAGCAGTTACTTAATGAACACTGAAGCTTTCTTT. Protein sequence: CASSYLMNTEAFF.